A single T cell receptor (beta chain) is shown here with its context. Every patient experienced relapse after autologous stem cell transplantation, and brentuximab vedotin exposure varied. The V end was cut by 4 bases, the J end by 1 base, with 5 bases between. Germline-derived CDR1 and CDR2 are SGHNT and YYREEE (reference sequence). The CDR3 extends over 12 amino acids. Clones were read by immunoSEQ multiplex PCR, and TCRdb kept only the in-frame ones, dropping some. The sample holds more than 50,000 clones, around 90% seen once. This entry belongs to a study of PD-1 blockade in classical Hodgkin lymphoma.

The specimen comprised peripheral blood mononuclear cells (PBMCs), sampled at baseline. This chain joins TRBV5-4 and TRBJ2-5; D is unclear. This sequence originates from a human donor with classical Hodgkin lymphoma. CDR3 sequence reads: CASSRTQETQYF. The CDR3 bases are TGTGCCAGCAGCAGGACCCAAGAGACCCAGTACTTC.